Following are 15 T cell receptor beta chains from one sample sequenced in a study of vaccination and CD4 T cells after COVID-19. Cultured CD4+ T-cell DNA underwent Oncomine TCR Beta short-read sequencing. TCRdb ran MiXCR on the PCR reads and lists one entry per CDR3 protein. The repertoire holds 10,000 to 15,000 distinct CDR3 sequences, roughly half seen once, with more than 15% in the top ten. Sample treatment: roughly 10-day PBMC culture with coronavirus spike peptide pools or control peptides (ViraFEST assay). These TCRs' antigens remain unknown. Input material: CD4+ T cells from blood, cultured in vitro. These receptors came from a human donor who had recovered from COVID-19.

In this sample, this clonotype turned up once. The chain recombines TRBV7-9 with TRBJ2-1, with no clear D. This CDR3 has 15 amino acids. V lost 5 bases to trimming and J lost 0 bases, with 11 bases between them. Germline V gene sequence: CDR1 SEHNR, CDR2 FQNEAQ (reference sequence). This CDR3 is CASSADVISYNEQFF. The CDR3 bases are TGTGCCAGCAGCGCAGACGTAATCTCCTACAATGAGCAGTTCTTC.

CDR3 sequence: CSAHLRAQIGTGELFF. The CDR3 nucleotides read TGCAGTGCGCACCTCCGGGCCCAGATAGGGACCGGGGAGCTGTTTTTT. J is TRBJ2-2 and V is TRBV20-1; no definite D call. Germline assignment: CDR1 DFQATT and CDR2 SNEGSKA (reference sequence). V was pared by 6 bases and J by 5 bases, with 22 bases between. The CDR3 is 16 amino acids.

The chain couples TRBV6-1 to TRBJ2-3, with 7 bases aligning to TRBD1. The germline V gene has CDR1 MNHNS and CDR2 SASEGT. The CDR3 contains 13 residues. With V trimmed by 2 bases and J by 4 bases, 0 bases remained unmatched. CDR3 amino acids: CASSETGADTQYF. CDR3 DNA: TGTGCCAGCAGTGAAACAGGGGCAGATACGCAGTATTTT.

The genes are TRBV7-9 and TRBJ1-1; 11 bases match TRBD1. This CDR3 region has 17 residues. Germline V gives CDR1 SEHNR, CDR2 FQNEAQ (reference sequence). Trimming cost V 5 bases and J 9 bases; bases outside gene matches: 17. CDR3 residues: CASSGGTGGKTGVKAFF. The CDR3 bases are TGTGCCAGCAGCGGGGGGACAGGGGGAAAGACTGGAGTAAAAGCTTTCTTT.

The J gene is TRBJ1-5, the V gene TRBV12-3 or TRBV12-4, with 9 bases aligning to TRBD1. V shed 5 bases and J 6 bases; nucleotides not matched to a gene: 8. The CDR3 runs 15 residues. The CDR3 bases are TGTGCCAGCAGTATACAGGGGGCGGCCGGTCAGCCCCAGCATTTT. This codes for CASSIQGAAGQPQHF.

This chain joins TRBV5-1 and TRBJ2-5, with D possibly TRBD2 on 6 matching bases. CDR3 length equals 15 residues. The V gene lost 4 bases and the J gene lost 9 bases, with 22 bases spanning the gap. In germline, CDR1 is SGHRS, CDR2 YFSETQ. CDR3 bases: TGCGCCAGCAGCGGAGTCACTAGCCCGCCTAAGGCCCAGTACTTC. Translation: CASSGVTSPPKAQYF.

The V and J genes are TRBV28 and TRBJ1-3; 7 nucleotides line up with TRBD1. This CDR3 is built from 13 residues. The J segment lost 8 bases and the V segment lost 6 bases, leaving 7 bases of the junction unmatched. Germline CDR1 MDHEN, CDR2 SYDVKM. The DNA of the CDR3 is TGTGCCAGCAGAAAGACAGGGAGGGACACCATATATTTT. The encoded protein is CASRKTGRDTIYF.

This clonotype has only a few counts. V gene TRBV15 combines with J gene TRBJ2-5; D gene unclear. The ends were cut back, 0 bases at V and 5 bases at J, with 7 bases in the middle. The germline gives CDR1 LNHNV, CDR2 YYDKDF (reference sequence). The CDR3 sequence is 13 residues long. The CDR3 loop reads CATSRDVGETQYF. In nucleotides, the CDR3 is TGTGCCACCAGCAGAGATGTCGGTGAGACCCAGTACTTC.

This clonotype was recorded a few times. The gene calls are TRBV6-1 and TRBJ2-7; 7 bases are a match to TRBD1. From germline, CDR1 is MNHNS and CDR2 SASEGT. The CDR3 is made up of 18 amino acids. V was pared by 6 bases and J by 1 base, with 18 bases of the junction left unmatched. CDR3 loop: CASSRERAGRGFSYEQYF. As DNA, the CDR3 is TGTGCCAGCAGCCGGGAAAGAGCCGGCAGGGGGTTTTCCTACGAGCAGTACTTC.

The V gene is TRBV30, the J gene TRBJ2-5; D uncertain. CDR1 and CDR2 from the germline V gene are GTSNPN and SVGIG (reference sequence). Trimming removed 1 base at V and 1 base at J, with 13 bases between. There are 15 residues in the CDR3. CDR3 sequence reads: CAWSALDRIQETQYF. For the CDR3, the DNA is TGTGCCTGGAGTGCTTTGGACCGAATCCAAGAGACCCAGTACTTC.

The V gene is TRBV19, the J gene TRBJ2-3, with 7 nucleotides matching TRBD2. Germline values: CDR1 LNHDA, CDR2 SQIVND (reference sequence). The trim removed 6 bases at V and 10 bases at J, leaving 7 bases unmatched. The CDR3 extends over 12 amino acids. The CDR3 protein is CASSTSGKAQYF. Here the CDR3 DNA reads TGTGCCAGTAGCACAAGCGGGAAGGCGCAGTATTTT.

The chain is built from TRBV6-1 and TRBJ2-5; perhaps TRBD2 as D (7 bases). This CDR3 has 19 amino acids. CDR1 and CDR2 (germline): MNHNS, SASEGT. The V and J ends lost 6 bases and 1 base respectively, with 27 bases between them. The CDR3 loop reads CASRRTAQRLAEVQETQYF. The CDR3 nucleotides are TGTGCCAGCAGGAGGACAGCCCAAAGACTAGCAGAAGTCCAAGAGACCCAGTACTTC.

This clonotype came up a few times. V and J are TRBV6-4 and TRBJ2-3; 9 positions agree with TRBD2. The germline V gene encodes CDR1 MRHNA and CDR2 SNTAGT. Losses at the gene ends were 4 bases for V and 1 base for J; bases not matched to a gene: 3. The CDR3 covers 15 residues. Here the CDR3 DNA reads TGTGCCAGCAGTGGGGTAGCGGGAGGCACAGATACGCAGTATTTT. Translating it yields CASSGVAGGTDTQYF.

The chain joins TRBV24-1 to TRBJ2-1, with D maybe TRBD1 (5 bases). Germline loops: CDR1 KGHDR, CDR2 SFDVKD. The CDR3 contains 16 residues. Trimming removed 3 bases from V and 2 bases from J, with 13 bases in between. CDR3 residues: CATSDQGPLPYNEQFF. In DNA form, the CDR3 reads TGTGCCACCAGTGATCAGGGCCCACTGCCCTACAATGAGCAGTTCTTC.

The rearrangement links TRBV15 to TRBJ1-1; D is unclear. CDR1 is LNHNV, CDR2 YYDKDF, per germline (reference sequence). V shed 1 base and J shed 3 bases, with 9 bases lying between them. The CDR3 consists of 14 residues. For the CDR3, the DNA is TGTGCCACCAGCAGAGCACGGGAGGACACTGAAGCTTTCTTT. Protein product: CATSRAREDTEAFF.